This T cell receptor (beta chain) was identified during a study of blood T cell repertoires in COVID-19. Study as a whole: Acute-phase and convalescent COVID-19 samples originated in the United States, Italy and Spain.

CDR1 is SGHVS, CDR2 FQNEAQ, per germline. The CDR3 sequence is 15 residues long. The J segment lost 0 bases and the V segment lost 6 bases, leaving 4 bases of the junction unmatched. The authors' processing: Estimates of nucleated cell counts were drawn from the amplification of reference gene primers. The assay was immunoSEQ multiplex PCR, and TCRdb's table has in-frame clones only and misses some. V and J calls plus clone size are reproduced from that table; the DNA served to infer D and trimming. The sample carries 150,000 to 200,000 clones, about 88% recorded once. Specimen: peripheral blood. The TCR sequence derives from a woman of 80 years or more in a cohort sampled during active or convalescent COVID-19. The J gene is TRBJ2-7, the V gene TRBV7-8, with 11 nucleotides matching TRBD2. Here the CDR3 DNA reads TGTGCCAGCAGTCGACTAGCGGGAAGCTCCTACGAGCAGTACGTC. Translation: CASSRLAGSSYEQYV.